Sequencing of this T cell receptor (beta chain) was carried out in a study of CXCR3-negative and CXCR3-positive naive CD8 T cells. Study-wide results and limits: Naive subsets expressed similar surface CD5; TRB CDR3 features served to infer TCR strength. In both naive subsets diversity was comparably high, whereas memory CD8+ cells showed much lower diversity. Similar TRBV-TRBJ gene usage was seen in naive CXCR3-negative and CXCR3-positive cells, but not in memory cells. PBMCs showed partially decreased CXCR3 expression after cryopreservation, and most assays used fresh PBMCs.

5' RACE that incorporated UMI labels was used to prepare the TRB cDNA libraries. TCRdb reanalyzed the 5' RACE reads, giving one entry per CDR3 protein sequence and no DNA. The sample's table shows over 20,000 distinct CDR3 sequences. Germline CDR1 reads SQVTM; CDR2 reads ANQGSEA. The CDR3 runs 15 residues. Points on this clonotype: The antigen remains undetermined.

V is TRBV29-1 and J is TRBJ2-1; TCRdb returns TRBD2, unconfirmable since there is no DNA. Material: memory CD8+ T cells from blood. The receptor's source is a human donor in good health. Some clones in this sample may be carry-over from other donors' samples. CDR3 residues: CSVEITSGRYNEQFF.